The 9 T cell receptor beta chains in this list originate from one sample, sequenced in a study of response to subunit inactivated influenza vaccine (dated by TCRdb to 2017 to 2018). The library came from RT-PCR. For sequencing, an Illumina HiSeq 2500 was employed. The public reads were run again by TCRdb, first through fastp at Q25 and then through MiXCR, and only productive beta chains were kept. When rows share a CDR3 protein, they turn into one entry using the most common DNA and genes. The sample contains some 520,000 distinct CDR3 sequences, approximately 17% of them found a single time. Less than 4% of the sample comes from the top ten. This specimen consisted of CD4+ T cells sorted from PBMCs, obtained less than 30 months after vaccination. Source of these receptors: a man aged 50-75 years who received an inactivated influenza vaccine. Donor details come from another sample of the same person, matched by shared clones.

This clonotype appeared a few times. The V gene is TRBV11-2, the J gene TRBJ2-5, with TRBD2 matching over 13 bases. This CDR3 region has 15 residues. The germline V gene encodes CDR1 SGHAT and CDR2 FQNNGV. Losses at the gene ends were 5 bases for V and 7 bases for J; bases not matched to a gene: 7. The CDR3: CASSLIRTSGGTQYF. Here the CDR3 DNA reads TGTGCCAGCAGCCTCATTAGGACTAGCGGGGGGACCCAGTACTTC. Complete variable domain (other parts from reference TRBV11-2 and TRBJ2-5): EAGVAQSPRYKIIEKRQSVAFWCNPISGHATLYWYQQILGQGPKLLIQFQNNGVVDDSQLPKDRFSAERLKGVDSTLKIQPAKLEDSAVYLCASSLIRTSGGTQYFGPGTRLLVL.

CDR3 region: CSAPGHGTEAFF. The CDR3 coding sequence is TGCAGTGCCCCGGGACATGGCACTGAAGCTTTCTTT. This chain joins TRBV20-1 and TRBJ1-1; perhaps TRBD1 as D (6 bases). Germline values: CDR1 DFQATT, CDR2 SNEGSKA (reference sequence). CDR3 size: 12 residues. The V end was cut by 6 bases, the J end by 4 bases, with 12 bases between.

This clonotype was recorded a few times. The chain has TRBV11-2 and TRBJ1-4; 11 nucleotides line up with TRBD1. CDR3 length: 16 residues. The ends lost 5 bases at V and 2 bases at J; junction bases unmatched: 4. Germline CDR1 is SGHAT and CDR2 is FQNNGV. CDR3 residues: CASSDGQGATNEKLFF. CDR3 in DNA: TGTGCCAGCAGCGATGGACAGGGGGCGACTAATGAAAAACTGTTTTTT.

In its sample, this clonotype was seen many times. This chain uses TRBV3-1 with TRBJ2-5; TRBD2 agrees at 11 bases. CDR1 LGHDT and CDR2 YNNKEL come from the germline V gene (reference sequence). Germline trimming cut 2 bases from V and 10 bases from J; bases unmatched to any gene: 9. The CDR3 totals 15 residues. The CDR3 sequence is CASSQTLAGGSNQYF. CDR3 DNA sequence: TGTGCCAGCAGCCAAACGTTAGCGGGAGGGTCGAACCAGTACTTC.

This clonotype appeared a single time. The gene calls are TRBV7-2 and TRBJ1-2; weak D call: TRBD1 (6 bases). V was clipped by 5 bases and J by 4 bases, with 17 bases between them. The germline V gene encodes CDR1 SGHTA and CDR2 FQGNSA. The CDR3 runs to 15 residues. Written as DNA, the CDR3 is TGTGCCAGCAGCCCGGGGGCGACGGCTCCCTATGGCTACACCTTC. Translating it yields CASSPGATAPYGYTF.

This clonotype has just a few counts. The chain recombines TRBV28 with TRBJ2-4, with 11 bases identical to TRBD1. J gave up 2 bases and V 6 bases, and 6 bases lay outside the gene matches. This CDR3 comprises 16 residues. Germline V gene lookup returns CDR1 MDHEN and CDR2 SYDVKM. The CDR3 here is CASSPGTGGPKNIQYF. CDR3 nucleotides: TGTGCCAGCAGCCCCGGGACAGGGGGTCCCAAAAACATTCAGTACTTC.

The sample holds a few counts of this clonotype. The V gene is TRBV27, the J gene TRBJ1-2; D uncertain. Per germline, CDR1 MNHEY and CDR2 SMNVEV (reference sequence). V lost 10 bases and J 9 bases, leaving 9 bases between the germline ends. The CDR3 contains 9 residues. The CDR3 loop reads CAIRFCYTF. CDR3 nucleotide sequence: TGTGCCATCCGTTTTTGCTACACCTTC.

This clonotype was observed a few times. Here the CDR3 reads CASSPGLAGGPYYPDEQYF. CDR3 DNA: TGTGCCAGCAGCCCAGGACTAGCGGGAGGGCCTTACTATCCCGACGAGCAGTACTTC. V gene TRBV11-2 combines with J gene TRBJ2-7, with TRBD2 matching 15 bases. This CDR3 spans 19 amino acids. Germline assignment: CDR1 SGHAT and CDR2 FQNNGV. V lost 5 bases to trimming and J lost 5 bases; unmatched junction nucleotides: 16.

A few counts support this clonotype. The chain links TRBV15 to TRBJ2-1; D is possibly TRBD1 (6 bases). The germline CDR1 and CDR2 sequences are LNHNV and YYDKDF (reference sequence). CDR3 length: 16 residues. The germline V and J ends were trimmed by 0 bases and 7 bases, with 16 bases remaining between them. This CDR3 reads CATSRDQGQGLNEQFF. CDR3 bases: TGTGCCACCAGCAGAGATCAGGGTCAGGGGTTGAATGAGCAGTTCTTC. Using reference TRBV15 and TRBJ2-1 for the parts outside the CDR3, the full variable domain is DAMVIQNPRYQVTQFGKPVTLSCSQTLNHNVMYWYQQKSSQAPKLLFHYYDKDFNNEADTPDNFQSRRPNTSFCFLDIRSPGLGDTAMYLCATSRDQGQGLNEQFFGPGTRLTVL.